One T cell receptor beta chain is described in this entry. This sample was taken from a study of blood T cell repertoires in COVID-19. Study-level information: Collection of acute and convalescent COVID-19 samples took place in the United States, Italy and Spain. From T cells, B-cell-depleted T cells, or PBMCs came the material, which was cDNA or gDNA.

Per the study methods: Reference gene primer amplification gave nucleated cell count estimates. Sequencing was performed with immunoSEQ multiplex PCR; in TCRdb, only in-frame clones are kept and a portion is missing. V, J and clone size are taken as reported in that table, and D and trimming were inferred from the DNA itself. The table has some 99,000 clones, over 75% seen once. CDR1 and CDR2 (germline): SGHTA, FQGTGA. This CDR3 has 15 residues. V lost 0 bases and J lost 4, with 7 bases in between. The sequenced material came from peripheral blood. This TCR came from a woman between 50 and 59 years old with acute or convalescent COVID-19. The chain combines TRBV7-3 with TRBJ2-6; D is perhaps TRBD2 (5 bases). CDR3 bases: TGTGCCAGCAGCTTAACGAGGGAGGGGGCCAACGTCCTGACTTTC. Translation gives CASSLTREGANVLTF.